One and the same sample provided the 24 T cell receptor beta chains below, sequenced in a study of cytomegalovirus exposure and HLA in healthy donors. The PCR employed 60 Vbeta primers together with 13 Jbeta primers. Profiled with immunoSEQ multiplex PCR; TCRdb holds only in-frame clones, not every one. The sample lists over 85,000 clones; about three fifths were seen once. The material sequenced was PBMCs. Receptor source: a human donor in good health.

This clone was counted between two and nine times. This rearrangement joins TRBV19 to TRBJ2-7; 9 bases agree with TRBD1. Looked up from germline, CDR1 is LNHDA and CDR2 is SQIVND (reference sequence). Trimming cost V 5 bases and J 0 bases; bases outside gene matches: 5. The CDR3 extends over 15 amino acids. The CDR3 sequence is CASSSGTGSSYEQYF. CDR3 sequence (DNA): TGTGCCAGTAGTTCCGGGACAGGGTCCTCCTACGAGCAGTACTTC.

The V gene is TRBV6-6, the J gene TRBJ1-5; the D gene is possibly TRBD1 (5 bases). Germline V gives CDR1 MNHNY, CDR2 SVGAGI (reference sequence). This CDR3 comprises 15 residues. Trimming removed 0 bases at V and 2 bases at J, with 8 bases between. CDR3 in amino acids: CASSYSGGGNQPQHF. Written as DNA, the CDR3 is TGTGCCAGCAGTTACTCGGGGGGAGGCAATCAGCCCCAGCATTTT.

The J gene is TRBJ1-2, the V gene TRBV29-1; D is perhaps TRBD1 (5 bases). The CDR3 has 14 amino acids. V shed 4 bases and J shed 0 bases, with 12 bases lying between them. CDR1 is SQVTM and CDR2 is ANQGSEA in the germline V gene. The CDR3 bases are TGCAGCGTTGTGGGGGGGGTCCCTAACTATGGCTACACCTTC. Translating gives CSVVGGVPNYGYTF.

This chain uses TRBV28 with TRBJ1-5; 10 bases match TRBD1. V was clipped by 5 bases and J by 6 bases; unmatched bases: 4. Germline assignment: CDR1 MDHEN and CDR2 SYDVKM. CDR3 size: 14 residues. CDR3 amino acids: CASSLGTGVQPQHF. CDR3 bases: TGTGCCAGCAGTCTTGGGACAGGGGTTCAGCCCCAGCATTTT.

The rearrangement links TRBV13 to TRBJ2-2, with 7 bases aligning to TRBD1. Unmatched junction bases numbered 3, after V lost 5 bases and J lost 3 bases. Per the germline V gene, CDR1 is PRHDT and CDR2 is FYEKMQ (reference sequence). This CDR3 is 14 amino acids long. The CDR3 sequence: CASSRDSDTGELFF. The CDR3 bases are TGTGCCAGCAGCAGGGACAGTGACACCGGGGAGCTGTTTTTT.

V usage is TRBV30 and J usage is TRBJ1-1, with a possible D match to TRBD1 (5 bases). The V gene's germline CDR1 is GTSNPN and CDR2 SVGIG (reference sequence). The V end lost 7 bases, the J end lost 4 bases, and 25 bases lay between the germline ends. There are 16 residues in the CDR3. The CDR3 coding sequence is TGTGCCTCTAATTTCGGGACTCCTAGAGTAGGCACTGAAGCTTTCTTT. This translates into CASNFGTPRVGTEAFF. Full variable domain (remainder filled in from reference TRBV30 and TRBJ1-1): SQTIHQWPATLVQPVGSPLSLECTVEGTSNPNLYWYRQAAGRGLQLLFYSVGIGQISSEVPQNLSASRPQDRQFILSSKKLLLSDSGFYLCASNFGTPRVGTEAFFGQGTRLTVV.

The chain couples TRBV28 to TRBJ1-1; 8 bases match TRBD1. The CDR3 loop spans 15 amino acids. The trim removed 8 bases at V and 3 bases at J, leaving 11 bases unmatched. Germline V gives CDR1 MDHEN, CDR2 SYDVKM. The CDR3 DNA is TGTGCCAGCTGGTTCACCCAGGGACAGGACACTGAAGCTTTCTTT. It yields the protein CASWFTQGQDTEAFF.

V and J are TRBV6-4 and TRBJ2-1, with TRBD1 matching 7 bases. Germline assignment: CDR1 MRHNA and CDR2 SNTAGT. CDR3 length: 14 amino acids. With V trimmed by 10 bases and J by 7 bases, 13 bases remained unmatched. This CDR3 reads CATKGDSSRNEQFF. The CDR3 DNA is TGTGCCACCAAGGGGGACAGTTCTCGAAATGAGCAGTTCTTC.

The chain couples TRBV21-1 to TRBJ2-7; no DNA check was done on the table's D call, TRBD1. TRBV21-1 is a listed pseudogene. The CDR3 is 19 residues long. This chain's CDR3 is CASSKEPFGQFSSSYEQYF. The CDR3 nucleotides read TGTGCCAGCAGCAAAGAGCCCTTCGGACAGTTCTCCAGCTCCTACGAGCAGTACTTC.

This sequence joins TRBV19 and TRBJ1-1; 11 bases match TRBD1. J gave up 1 base and V 6 bases, and 13 bases lay outside the gene matches. The CDR3 contains 18 residues. Germline CDR1 LNHDA, CDR2 SQIVND (reference sequence). CDR3 region: CASSPRWRDRGENTEAFF. The CDR3 DNA follows: TGTGCCAGTAGCCCTCGGTGGAGGGACAGGGGGGAGAACACTGAAGCTTTCTTT.

This clone has a handful of counts. The chain joins TRBV12-5 to TRBJ2-3; D gene ambiguous. Germline lookup yields CDR1 LGHNT and CDR2 FRNRAP. The V gene lost 1 base and the J gene lost 0 bases, with 8 bases spanning the gap. CDR3 length equals 15 residues. The CDR3: CASGLGITSTDTQYF. The CDR3 bases are TGTGCTAGTGGTTTGGGAATTACTAGCACAGATACGCAGTATTTT.

This clone came up a few times. The gene calls are TRBV4-1 and TRBJ1-1; D not certain. Trimming removed 1 base at V and 10 bases at J, with 10 bases between. Germline values: CDR1 MGHRA, CDR2 YSYEKL. There are 12 residues in the CDR3. This CDR3 reads CASSQGANGAFF. As DNA, the CDR3 is TGCGCCAGCAGCCAAGGAGCTAACGGAGCTTTCTTT.

This chain joins TRBV5-1 and TRBJ2-3, with D perhaps matching TRBD2 (6 bases). CDR1 SGHRS and CDR2 YFSETQ come from the germline V gene. The CDR3 is 15 residues long. Trimming took 6 bases from V and 8 from J, leaving 22 bases between them. The CDR3 nucleotides are TGCGCCAGCAACCTGGTGGAGGGACCGAGGGGTACGCAGTATTTT. This gives the protein CASNLVEGPRGTQYF.

This clone was seen only once. The chain is built from TRBV14 and TRBJ2-4; 7 nucleotides align to TRBD1. The CDR3 covers 17 residues. The V gene end was trimmed by 11 bases and the J gene end by 6 bases; junction bases not matched to a gene: 22. CDR1 is SGHDN, CDR2 FVKESK, per germline. This chain's CDR3 is CALRVWTGPYYINIQYF. CDR3 DNA sequence: TGTGCCCTCAGGGTCTGGACAGGTCCATACTACATAAACATTCAGTACTTC. Together with reference TRBV14 and TRBJ2-4, the CDR3 gives the full variable domain: EAGVTQFPSHSVIEKGQTVTLRCDPISGHDNLYWYRRVMGKEIKFLLHFVKESKQDESGMPNNRFLAERTGGTYSTLKVQPAELEDSGVYFCALRVWTGPYYINIQYFGAGTRLSVL.

The chain carries TRBV5-1 and TRBJ1-1; D possibly corresponds to TRBD1 (5 bases). From germline, CDR1 is SGHRS and CDR2 YFSETQ. This CDR3 spans 15 amino acids. Trimming took 0 bases from V and 8 from J, leaving 17 bases between them. CDR3 sequence: CASSLGTGRGEEAFF. CDR3 coding DNA: TGCGCCAGCAGCTTGGGAACAGGCCGCGGGGAGGAAGCTTTCTTT.

V gene TRBV28 combines with J gene TRBJ2-1; no clear D. V was clipped by 2 bases and J by 8 bases, with 4 bases between them. This CDR3 is built from 11 residues. Germline CDR1 and CDR2: MDHEN and SYDVKM. CDR3 sequence: CASSLADEQFF. CDR3 bases: TGTGCCAGCAGTTTAGCGGATGAGCAGTTCTTC. The full variable domain, rest sourced from reference TRBV28 and TRBJ2-1, is DVKVTQSSRYLVKRTGEKVFLECVQDMDHENMFWYRQDPGLGLRLIYFSYDVKMKEKGDIPEGYSVSREKKERFSLILESASTNQTSMYLCASSLADEQFFGPGTRLTVL.

The gene calls are TRBV11-2 and TRBJ2-7; 8 positions match TRBD2. The germline gives CDR1 SGHAT, CDR2 FQNNGV. This CDR3 region has 18 residues. V lost 1 base, J lost 4 bases, and 15 bases stayed unmatched. DNA for the CDR3: TGTGCCAGCAGCTTAGGCCCACAGGGCGGGAGGTTTGGTTACGAGCAGTACTTC. This codes for CASSLGPQGGRFGYEQYF.

The sample holds one count of this clone. V usage is TRBV7-9 and J usage is TRBJ1-2; a weak D match, TRBD1 (5 bases). With 3 bases removed from V and 4 bases from J, the gap between germline ends came to 9 bases. The germline V gene encodes CDR1 SEHNR and CDR2 FQNEAQ (reference sequence). The CDR3 covers 13 residues. CDR3 region: CASSLTAGYGYTF. CDR3 nucleotide sequence: TGTGCCAGCAGCTTGACAGCAGGCTATGGCTACACCTTC.

The chain couples TRBV10-2 to TRBJ2-7, with 9 bases lining up with TRBD2. CDR1 is WSHSY and CDR2 is SAAADI in the germline V gene. Trimming at V came to 2 bases and at J to 7 bases, leaving 6 bases not matched to a gene. The CDR3 is made up of 14 amino acids. The CDR3, as DNA: TGCGCCAGCAGTGAGGCGGGAGGGCCTCGGGAGCAGTACTTC. As protein: CASSEAGGPREQYF.

The chain is built from TRBV19 and TRBJ1-4; the D gene is possibly TRBD1 (5 bases). V shed 8 bases and J shed 5 bases, with 12 bases lying between them. Germline CDR1 reads LNHDA; CDR2 reads SQIVND (reference sequence). The CDR3 has 13 residues. The CDR3 DNA follows: TGTGCCAGTCAGAGGGGACTCAATGAAAAACTGTTTTTT. It translates to CASQRGLNEKLFF. Drawing the rest from reference TRBV19 and TRBJ1-4, the complete variable domain is DGGITQSPKYLFRKEGQNVTLSCEQNLNHDAMYWYRQDPGQGLRLIYYSQIVNDFQKGDIAEGYSVSREKKESFPLTVTSAQKNPTAFYLCASQRGLNEKLFFGSGTQLSVL.

A few counts support this clone. The chain combines TRBV2 with TRBJ1-4; 7 bases match TRBD1. The CDR3 sequence is 15 residues long. Trimming cost V 5 bases and J 3 bases; bases outside gene matches: 6. Germline-derived CDR1 and CDR2 are SNHLY and FYNNEI. The CDR3 DNA reads TGTGCCAGCAGTCTACAGACAGGGTCTAATGAAAAACTGTTTTTT. It translates to CASSLQTGSNEKLFF.

V and J are TRBV19 and TRBJ2-7; 8 bases map to TRBD2. The CDR3 contains 17 residues. CDR1 and CDR2 from the germline V gene are LNHDA and SQIVND (reference sequence). V lost 5 bases, J lost 6 bases, and 18 bases stayed unmatched. The CDR3 DNA is TGTGCCAGTAGTCCGCCCCCCGGGACTAGTGAGTTTCGCGAGCAGTACTTC. Translated, it gives CASSPPPGTSEFREQYF. The full variable domain, with the rest looked up from reference TRBV19 and TRBJ2-7, is DGGITQSPKYLFRKEGQNVTLSCEQNLNHDAMYWYRQDPGQGLRLIYYSQIVNDFQKGDIAEGYSVSREKKESFPLTVTSAQKNPTAFYLCASSPPPGTSEFREQYFGPGTRLTVT.

This sequence joins TRBV6-6 and TRBJ1-2, with D possibly matching TRBD1 (5 bases). V was pared by 0 bases and J by 5 bases, with 16 bases between. This CDR3 has 16 amino acids. From germline, CDR1 is MNHNY and CDR2 SVGAGI (reference sequence). The CDR3 nucleotides read TGTGCCAGCAGTTACTCGAGACAGTCCGACCCATATGGCTACACCTTC. It is translated as CASSYSRQSDPYGYTF.

This clone has more than one count but fewer than ten. The gene calls are TRBV13 and TRBJ2-2; perhaps TRBD1 as D (8 bases). V dropped 3 bases and J dropped 7 bases, with 15 bases sitting between them. Germline V CDR1 and CDR2: PRHDT, FYEKMQ (reference sequence). This CDR3 spans 15 amino acids. CDR3 sequence: CASSLGTGGGGELFF. The CDR3 DNA reads TGTGCCAGCAGCTTGGGGACAGGCGGGGGCGGGGAGCTGTTTTTT.